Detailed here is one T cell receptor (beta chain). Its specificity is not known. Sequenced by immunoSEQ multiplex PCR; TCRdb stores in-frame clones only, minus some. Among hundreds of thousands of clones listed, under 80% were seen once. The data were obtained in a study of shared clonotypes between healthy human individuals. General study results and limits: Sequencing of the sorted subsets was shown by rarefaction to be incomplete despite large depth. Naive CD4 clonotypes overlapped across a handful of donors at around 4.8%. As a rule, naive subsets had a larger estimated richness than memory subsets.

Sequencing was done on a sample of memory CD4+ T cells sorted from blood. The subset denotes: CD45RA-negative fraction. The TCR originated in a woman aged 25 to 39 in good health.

CDR3 sequence (DNA): TGTGCCAGCCGCGGGACCCAACGCTCCCCTGGGGCCAACGTCCTGACTTTC. Protein: CASRGTQRSPGANVLTF. The rearrangement joins TRBV9 to TRBJ2-6; TRBD2 is a possible D gene (6 bases). The CDR3 has 17 residues. V was pared by 7 bases and J by 2 bases, with 19 bases between. Germline V gene sequence: CDR1 SGDLS, CDR2 YYNGEE.